The 27 T cell receptor beta chains listed next were all sequenced from one sample in a study of shared clonotypes between healthy human individuals. Sequencing used immunoSEQ multiplex PCR; TCRdb keeps in-frame clones, though not all of them. Of approximately 470,000 clones in the sample, around 73% are singletons; the top ten hold approximately 12%. Material: PBMCs. These receptors were taken from a woman aged 35 to 49 in good health. Some clones in this sample may be carry-over from other donors' samples.

This chain joins TRBV5-1 and TRBJ2-5; weak D call: TRBD2 (6 bases). Germline loops: CDR1 SGHRS, CDR2 YFSETQ. The CDR3 is 16 amino acids. Trimming took off 0 bases at V and 4 bases at J, with 16 bases between the two ends. The CDR3 nucleotides read TGCGCCAGCAGCTTGGGAGGGTCAGGGACTTCAGAGACCCAGTACTTC. Its protein is CASSLGGSGTSETQYF. Filled out from reference TRBV5-1 and TRBJ2-5, the complete variable domain reads KAGVTQTPRYLIKTRGQQVTLSCSPISGHRSVSWYQQTPGQGLQFLFEYFSETQRNKGNFPGRFSGRQFSNSRSEMNVSTLELGDSALYLCASSLGGSGTSETQYFGPGTRLLVL.

The V call is TRBV10-3, the J call TRBJ1-1; perhaps TRBD1 as D (5 bases). The germline V gene has CDR1 ENHRY and CDR2 SYGVKD. CDR3 size: 18 residues. The V and J ends lost 3 bases and 3 bases respectively, with 23 bases between them. CDR3 DNA sequence: TGTGCCATCAGTGATTTTTTAGGTGGCCGGGGCGTGGACACTGAAGCTTTCTTT. This codes for CAISDFLGGRGVDTEAFF.

V usage is TRBV7-3 and J usage is TRBJ2-3, with D maybe TRBD1 (5 bases). This CDR3 contains 15 residues. The germline V and J ends were trimmed by 4 bases and 2 bases, with 13 bases remaining between them. Germline V gene sequence: CDR1 SGHTA, CDR2 FQGTGA. In nucleotides, the CDR3 is TGTGCCAGCAGCTCTAATGGGGCGGACACAGATACGCAGTATTTT. Translated, it gives CASSSNGADTDTQYF.

The chain couples TRBV6-1 to TRBJ2-1, with D possibly matching TRBD2 (6 bases). Germline V gene lookup returns CDR1 MNHNS and CDR2 SASEGT. The CDR3 consists of 14 residues. The germline V and J ends were trimmed by 3 bases and 4 bases, with 10 bases remaining between them. CDR3 loop: CASSDPGGYNEQFF. For the CDR3, the DNA is TGTGCCAGCAGTGACCCTGGGGGGTACAATGAGCAGTTCTTC.

Concerning this clone: This clone may be a read error of a much larger clone one base away. The rearrangement uses TRBV28 and TRBJ2-1; perhaps TRBD2 as D (5 bases). The CDR3 extends over 11 amino acids. Trimming cost V 7 bases and J 8 bases, with 9 bases left between them. Germline V gene sequence: CDR1 MDHEN, CDR2 SYDVKM. In DNA form, the CDR3 reads TGTGCCAGCACGGGGAACTATGAGCAGTTCTTC. It yields the protein CASTGNYEQFF.

The chain joins TRBV19 to TRBJ1-1, with 7 nucleotides matching TRBD1. J was trimmed by 10 bases and V by 2 bases; bases with no gene match: 10. CDR1 is LNHDA, CDR2 SQIVND, per germline (reference sequence). The CDR3 runs to 14 residues. CDR3 residues: CASSIKEDRVGAFF. CDR3 DNA: TGTGCCAGTAGTATAAAGGAAGACAGGGTCGGAGCTTTCTTT.

The V gene is TRBV5-6, the J gene TRBJ1-6; 7 positions match TRBD1. In germline, CDR1 is SGHDT, CDR2 YYEEEE. This CDR3 contains 13 residues. Unmatched junction bases numbered 4, after V lost 3 bases and J lost 10 bases. The CDR3 loop is CASSSTGDSPLHF. CDR3 DNA sequence: TGTGCCAGCAGCTCCACAGGGGACTCACCCCTCCACTTT.

The V gene is TRBV4-3, the J gene TRBJ2-3, with 13 bases identical to TRBD2. The CDR3 is made up of 15 amino acids. Germline V gives CDR1 LGHNA, CDR2 YSLEER. V shed 2 bases and J 4 bases; nucleotides not matched to a gene: 0. DNA for the CDR3: TGCGCCAGCAGCCAAACTAGCGGGAGGGCAGATACGCAGTATTTT. Translation gives CASSQTSGRADTQYF.

Only one count was recorded for this clone. This CDR3 is CATSRDPAAGELFF. The CDR3 DNA is TGTGCCACCAGCAGAGATCCGGCCGCCGGGGAGCTGTTTTTT. The chain is built from TRBV15 and TRBJ2-2, with D unclear. Germline V lookup: CDR1 LNHNV, CDR2 YYDKDF (reference sequence). The V and J ends lost 0 bases and 6 bases respectively, with 8 bases between them. CDR3 length: 14 amino acids.

The rearrangement uses TRBV18 and TRBJ2-5; weak D call: TRBD1 (6 bases). The CDR3 consists of 14 residues. V shed 3 bases and J shed 8 bases, with 16 bases lying between them. Germline CDR1 is KGHSH and CDR2 is LQKENI. DNA of the CDR3: TGTGCCAGCTCACCGCCCGGCCAGGGGTTTACCCAGTACTTC. This gives the protein CASSPPGQGFTQYF.

As for this clone: A much larger clone differs from this one at a single base, so this may be a read error. The J gene is TRBJ1-2, the V gene TRBV28; unclear D gene. From germline, CDR1 is MDHEN and CDR2 SYDVKM. The CDR3 has 17 amino acids. The CDR3 DNA reads as TGTGCCGGCAGTTTCCGAAACCTTGGTTTGGGGAACTATGGCTACACCTTC. The encoded protein is CAGSFRNLGLGNYGYTF.

The CDR3 DNA is TGTGCCAGCAGTCGGACAGAGGCCGTCGGTTTCCAGCAGTTCTTC. It yields the protein CASSRTEAVGFQQFF. This chain uses TRBV6-1 with TRBJ2-1; maybe TRBD1 (6 bases). V was shortened by 5 bases and J by 11 bases, with 22 bases between the two germline ends. The CDR3 is made up of 15 amino acids. Looked up from germline, CDR1 is MNHNS and CDR2 is SASEGT.

This chain connects TRBV9 to TRBJ1-4, with TRBD1 as a possible D gene (6 bases). There are 16 residues in the CDR3. The V gene lost 0 bases and the J gene lost 0 bases, with 9 bases spanning the gap. Germline V gives CDR1 SGDLS, CDR2 YYNGEE. Here the CDR3 reads CASSVGRGSTNEKLFF. The CDR3 region has the DNA TGTGCCAGCAGCGTAGGCAGGGGCTCAACTAATGAAAAACTGTTTTTT.

This clone showed up just a few times. The rearrangement joins TRBV7-2 to TRBJ2-7; unclear D gene. CDR3 size: 12 residues. In germline, CDR1 is SGHTA, CDR2 FQGNSA. V dropped 3 bases and J dropped 6 bases, with 9 bases sitting between them. The CDR3 DNA reads TGTGCCAGCAGCTTTCCCCAGCGCGAGCAGTACTTC. It is translated as CASSFPQREQYF.

The V gene is TRBV11-2, the J gene TRBJ2-7, with D unresolved. Trimming took off 1 base at V and 7 bases at J, with 8 bases between the two ends. The CDR3 has 12 amino acids. Germline loops: CDR1 SGHAT, CDR2 FQNNGV. The CDR3 is CASSLVAREQYF. CDR3 in DNA: TGTGCCAGCAGCTTAGTGGCACGGGAGCAGTACTTC.

The chain combines TRBV14 with TRBJ2-2; tentative D call: TRBD1 (5 bases). The germline V and J ends were trimmed by 0 bases and 7 bases, with 9 bases remaining between them. CDR1 and CDR2 (germline): SGHDN, FVKESK. The CDR3 consists of 14 residues. CDR3 nucleotide sequence: TGTGCCAGCAGCCAAGAGTGGACAATCGGGGAGCTGTTTTTT. Protein: CASSQEWTIGELFF. Full variable domain (rest looked up from reference TRBV14 and TRBJ2-2): EAGVTQFPSHSVIEKGQTVTLRCDPISGHDNLYWYRRVMGKEIKFLLHFVKESKQDESGMPNNRFLAERTGGTYSTLKVQPAELEDSGVYFCASSQEWTIGELFFGEGSRLTVL.

The chain employs TRBV9 and TRBJ1-5; 8 bases map to TRBD1. CDR1 and CDR2 from the germline V gene are SGDLS and YYNGEE. The CDR3 has 16 residues. The V and J ends lost 4 bases and 0 bases, in that order; junction bases with no gene match: 6. Here the CDR3 DNA reads TGTGCCAGCAGCCCATCCGGACAGGGTAGCAATCAGCCCCAGCATTTT. This codes for CASSPSGQGSNQPQHF.

The CDR3 reads CASSSLAGALEQYF. For the CDR3, the DNA is TGTGCCAGCAGCTCCCTAGCGGGAGCGCTCGAGCAGTACTTC. The chain uses TRBV7-9 and TRBJ2-7, with 10 bases that match TRBD2. Germline loops: CDR1 SEHNR, CDR2 FQNEAQ (reference sequence). CDR3 length equals 14 residues. Losses at the gene ends were 4 bases for V and 6 bases for J; bases not matched to a gene: 6.

The V gene is TRBV7-8, the J gene TRBJ2-7, with D perhaps given as TRBD1 or TRBD2 (5 bases each). This CDR3 contains 14 residues. Germline V gene sequence: CDR1 SGHVS, CDR2 FQNEAQ. Trimming removed 5 bases at V and 3 bases at J, with 14 bases between. CDR3 DNA sequence: TGTGCCAGCAGCCCAAGGGGCGGGTACTACGAGCAGTACTTC. It yields the protein CASSPRGGYYEQYF.

The chain employs TRBV6-4 and TRBJ2-1, with unresolved D. Germline V gene sequence: CDR1 MRHNA, CDR2 SNTAGT. The germline V and J ends were trimmed by 0 bases and 3 bases, with 12 bases remaining between them. This CDR3 contains 16 residues. This chain's CDR3 is CASSDSGSHNYNEQFF. The CDR3 coding sequence is TGTGCCAGCAGTGACTCGGGTTCGCACAACTACAATGAGCAGTTCTTC.

This chain connects TRBV27 to TRBJ2-7; TRBD1 matches at 8 bases. The junction had 6 bases not matched to a gene; V was cut back by 4 bases and J by 4 bases. The CDR3 totals 14 residues. The germline gives CDR1 MNHEY, CDR2 SMNVEV (reference sequence). The CDR3 coding sequence is TGTGCCAGCAGTTACGGGACAGGAAGGTACGAGCAGTACTTC. Translating it yields CASSYGTGRYEQYF.

V is TRBV5-1 and J is TRBJ2-3; D uncertain. The CDR3 contains 13 residues. CDR1 and CDR2 (germline): SGHRS, YFSETQ. Trimming took 2 bases from V and 3 from J, leaving 7 bases between them. CDR3 coding DNA: TGCGCCAGCAGCTTCGATTTTACAGATACGCAGTATTTT. This translates into CASSFDFTDTQYF.

This clone was counted a single time. The V gene is TRBV7-2, the J gene TRBJ1-2; 7 nucleotides match TRBD1. The junction had 10 bases not matched to a gene; V was cut back by 3 bases and J by 3 bases. Germline V CDR1 and CDR2: SGHTA, FQGNSA. CDR3 length: 16 residues. The CDR3 DNA follows: TGTGCCAGCAGCTTCGCGAGGACAGGCGCTCACTATGGCTACACCTTC. It codes for CASSFARTGAHYGYTF.

CDR3 sequence (DNA): TGTGCCAGCAGTGTTGGACGGCCCGACGAGCAGTACTTC. This codes for CASSVGRPDEQYF. The chain combines TRBV2 with TRBJ2-7, with D unclear. The length of the CDR3 is 13 residues. V lost 4 bases and J lost 5, with 12 bases in between. Germline V CDR1 and CDR2: SNHLY, FYNNEI.

The chain has TRBV28 and TRBJ1-5; D remains unclear. Trimming removed 7 bases from V and 3 bases from J, with 13 bases in between. Per germline, CDR1 MDHEN and CDR2 SYDVKM. The CDR3 runs 14 residues. CDR3 sequence: CASTMTRFNQPQHF. CDR3 DNA: TGTGCCAGCACCATGACACGCTTCAATCAGCCCCAGCATTTT.

This chain uses TRBV11-2 with TRBJ1-1, with D hard to call. CDR3 length: 14 amino acids. The V end was cut by 0 bases, the J end by 1 base, with 6 bases between. In germline, CDR1 is SGHAT, CDR2 FQNNGV. The CDR3 protein is CASSLDGPNTEAFF. CDR3 DNA: TGTGCCAGCAGCTTAGATGGCCCGAACACTGAAGCTTTCTTT.

This rearrangement joins TRBV29-1 to TRBJ2-2; tentative D call: TRBD1 (6 bases). V lost 7 bases and J 5 bases, leaving 20 bases between the germline ends. The germline CDR1 and CDR2 sequences are SQVTM and ANQGSEA. The CDR3 has 15 amino acids. CDR3 loop: CSATRDIGETGELFF. The CDR3 DNA reads as TGCAGCGCCACCCGGGACATTGGGGAGACCGGGGAGCTGTTTTTT.